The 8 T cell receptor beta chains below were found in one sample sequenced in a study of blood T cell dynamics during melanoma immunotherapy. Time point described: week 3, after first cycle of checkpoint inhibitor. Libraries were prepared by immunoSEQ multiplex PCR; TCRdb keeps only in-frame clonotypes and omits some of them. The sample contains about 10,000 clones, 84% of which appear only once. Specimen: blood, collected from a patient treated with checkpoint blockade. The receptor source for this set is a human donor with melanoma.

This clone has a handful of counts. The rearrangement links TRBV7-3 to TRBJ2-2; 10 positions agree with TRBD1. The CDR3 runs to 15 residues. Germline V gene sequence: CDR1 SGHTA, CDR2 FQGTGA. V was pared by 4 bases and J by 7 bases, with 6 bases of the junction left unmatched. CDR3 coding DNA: TGTGCCAGCAGCTGGGACAGGGGAGGCGGCGGGGAGCTGTTTTTT. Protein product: CASSWDRGGGGELFF.

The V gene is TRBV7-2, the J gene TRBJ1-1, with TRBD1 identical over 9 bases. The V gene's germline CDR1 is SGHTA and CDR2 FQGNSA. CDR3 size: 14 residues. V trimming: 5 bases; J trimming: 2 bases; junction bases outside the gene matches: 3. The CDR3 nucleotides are TGTGCCAGCAGCATGGGACAGGGTAACACTGAAGCTTTCTTT. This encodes CASSMGQGNTEAFF. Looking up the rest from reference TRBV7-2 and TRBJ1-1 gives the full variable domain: GAGVSQSPSNKVTEKGKDVELRCDPISGHTALYWYRQSLGQGLEFLIYFQGNSAPDKSGLPSDRFSAERTGGSVSTLTIQRTQQEDSAVYLCASSMGQGNTEAFFGQGTRLTVV.

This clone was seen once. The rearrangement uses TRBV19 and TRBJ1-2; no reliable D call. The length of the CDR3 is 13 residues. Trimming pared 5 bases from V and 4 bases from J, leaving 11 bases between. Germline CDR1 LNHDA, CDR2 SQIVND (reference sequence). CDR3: CASSLGSGYGYTF. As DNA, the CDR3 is TGTGCCAGTAGTTTGGGGAGCGGCTATGGCTACACCTTC.

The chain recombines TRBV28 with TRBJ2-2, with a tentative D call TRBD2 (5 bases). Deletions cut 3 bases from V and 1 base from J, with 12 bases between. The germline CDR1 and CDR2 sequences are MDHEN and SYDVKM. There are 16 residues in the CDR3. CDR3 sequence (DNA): TGTGCCAGCAGTTTGAGGGCGTGGGGGAACACCGGGGAGCTGTTTTTT. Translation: CASSLRAWGNTGELFF.

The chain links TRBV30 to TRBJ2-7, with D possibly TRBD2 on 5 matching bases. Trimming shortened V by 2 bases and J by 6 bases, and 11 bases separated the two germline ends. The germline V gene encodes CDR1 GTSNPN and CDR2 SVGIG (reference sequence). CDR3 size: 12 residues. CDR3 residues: CAWSRGFFEQYF. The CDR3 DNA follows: TGTGCCTGGAGTAGAGGGTTTTTCGAGCAGTACTTC.

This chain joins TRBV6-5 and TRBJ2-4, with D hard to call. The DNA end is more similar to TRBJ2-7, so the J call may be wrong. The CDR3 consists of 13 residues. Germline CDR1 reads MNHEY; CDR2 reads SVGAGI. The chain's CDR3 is CASSYSGSDEQYF. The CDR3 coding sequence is TGTGCCAGCAGTTACTCAGGGTCCGACGAGCAGTACTTC.

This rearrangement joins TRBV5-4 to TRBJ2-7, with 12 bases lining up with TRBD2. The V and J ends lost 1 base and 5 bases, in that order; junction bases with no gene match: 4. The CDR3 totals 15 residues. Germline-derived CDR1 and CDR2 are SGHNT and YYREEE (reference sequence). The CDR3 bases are TGTGCCAGCAGCTTGCCTAGCGGGGGGGAAGACGAGCAGTACTTC. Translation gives CASSLPSGGEDEQYF.

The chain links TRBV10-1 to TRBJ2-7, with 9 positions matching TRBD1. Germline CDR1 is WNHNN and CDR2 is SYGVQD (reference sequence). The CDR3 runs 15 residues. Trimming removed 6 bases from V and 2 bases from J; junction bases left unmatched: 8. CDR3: CASRSGTGPTYEQYF. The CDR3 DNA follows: TGCGCCAGCAGGTCCGGGACAGGGCCTACCTACGAGCAGTACTTC.